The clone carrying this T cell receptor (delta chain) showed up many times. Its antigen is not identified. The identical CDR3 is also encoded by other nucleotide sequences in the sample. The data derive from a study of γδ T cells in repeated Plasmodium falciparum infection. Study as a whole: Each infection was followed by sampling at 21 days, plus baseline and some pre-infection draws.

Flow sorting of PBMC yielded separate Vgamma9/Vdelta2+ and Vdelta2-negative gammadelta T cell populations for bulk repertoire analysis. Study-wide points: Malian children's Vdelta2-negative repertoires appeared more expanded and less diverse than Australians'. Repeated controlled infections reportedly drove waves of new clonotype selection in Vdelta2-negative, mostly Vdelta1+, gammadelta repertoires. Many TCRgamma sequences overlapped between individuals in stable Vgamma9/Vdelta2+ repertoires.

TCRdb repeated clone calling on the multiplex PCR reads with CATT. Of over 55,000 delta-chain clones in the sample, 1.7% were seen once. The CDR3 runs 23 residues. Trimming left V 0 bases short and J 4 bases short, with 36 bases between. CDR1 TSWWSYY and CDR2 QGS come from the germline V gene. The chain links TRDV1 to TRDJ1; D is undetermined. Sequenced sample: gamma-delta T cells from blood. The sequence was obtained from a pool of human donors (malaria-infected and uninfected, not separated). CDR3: CALGELDSSYGWWAKPGFDKLIF. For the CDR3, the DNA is TGTGCTCTTGGGGAACTAGACAGTAGCTACGGATGGTGGGCGAAACCGGGCTTCGATAAACTCATCTTT.